This entry features one TCR beta chain sequence. This CDR3 region has 13 residues. Germline lookup yields CDR1 SNHLY and CDR2 FYNNEI. V shed 7 bases, J shed 6 bases, and the junction held 6 bases outside the gene matches. The data stem from a study of blood T cell repertoires in COVID-19. At the level of the study: COVID-19 samples, acute and convalescent, were from the United States, Italy and Spain.

Clones were sequenced by immunoSEQ multiplex PCR, and TCRdb holds only the in-frame ones, with some missing. The repertoire holds 250,000 to 350,000 clones, with 86% as singletons. The rearrangement uses TRBV2 and TRBJ2-3; 8 bases match TRBD1. The sequencing sample was made of peripheral blood. The sequence came from a woman aged 25-40 years with active or convalescent COVID-19. The CDR3 coding sequence is TGTGCCAGCACAGGGGGCCGCGGGGATACGCAGTATTTT. Translation gives CASTGGRGDTQYF.